These 21 T cell receptor beta chains were all obtained from the same sample, sequenced in a study of OX40 agonist ivuxolimab in advanced cancers. Libraries were prepared through the immunoSEQ multiplex PCR assay. The table comes from immuneACCESS by way of TCRdb, which keeps in-frame sequences with V and J called. Part of the clones is missing from these tables; in studies checked, under half for an unresolved V gene and the rest for unknown reasons. Here the sample has fewer than 16,000 clones; 70% occur a single time. The leading ten clones occupy about 36% of the sample. The sequencing here drew on CD4+ or CD8+ T cells sorted from blood, taken in a trial of the OX40 agonist ivuxolimab. Receptors were obtained from an adult with an advanced solid tumor such as melanoma, head and neck, liver or kidney cancer.

This clone was seen ten or more times. CDR3 nucleotide sequence: TGTGCCAGCAGCTTGGGGCAGGGGCGAAACACCATATATTTT. Its protein is CASSLGQGRNTIYF. V usage is TRBV5-8 and J usage is TRBJ1-3; tentative D call: TRBD1 (6 bases). This CDR3 is built from 14 residues. Between the trimmed V and J ends, which lost 0 bases and 5 bases, there was a span of 9 bases. Germline CDR1 is SGHTS and CDR2 is YDEGEE.

The chain carries TRBV30 and TRBJ2-5; TRBD2 is a possible D gene (6 bases). The better agreement between TRBJ2-7 and the DNA end casts doubt on the J call. The V gene's germline CDR1 is GTSNPN and CDR2 SVGIG (reference sequence). The CDR3 runs 14 residues. In nucleotides, the CDR3 is TGTGCCTGGGCCGCAGGAGCGGGCGGCGACGAGCAGTACTTC. This encodes CAWAAGAGGDEQYF.

V is TRBV6-5 and J is TRBJ1-1, with TRBD1 matching over 8 bases. Germline loops: CDR1 MNHEY, CDR2 SVGAGI. V gave up 6 bases and J gave up 1 base; unmatched junction bases: 7. The CDR3 runs 15 residues. The CDR3, as DNA: TGTGCCAGCAGCCCCGGGACAGGACCGAACACTGAAGCTTTCTTT. It is translated as CASSPGTGPNTEAFF.

The chain joins TRBV7-9 to TRBJ2-7; D possibly matches TRBD1 or TRBD2 (5 bases each). Germline V gene sequence: CDR1 SEHNR, CDR2 FQNEAQ (reference sequence). V lost 6 bases and J lost 4, with 19 bases in between. This CDR3 is built from 15 residues. The CDR3 DNA follows: TGTGCCAGCAGGGATTTACTAGAGGGGAAATACGAGCAGTACTTC. The encoded protein is CASRDLLEGKYEQYF.

This sequence joins TRBV15 and TRBJ1-1; 8 bases align to TRBD1. V lost 5 bases, J lost 7 bases, and 3 bases stayed unmatched. The CDR3 totals 12 residues. Germline V gene data show CDR1 as LNHNV and CDR2 as YYDKDF (reference sequence). The CDR3 sequence: CATSFGTGEAFF. CDR3 coding DNA: TGTGCCACCAGCTTTGGGACAGGTGAAGCTTTCTTT.

V is TRBV6-1 and J is TRBJ1-1; D gene uncertain. V lost 4 bases and J lost 5, with 8 bases in between. The CDR3 has 12 residues. The V gene's germline CDR1 is MNHNS and CDR2 SASEGT. The CDR3 spells CASSVGETEAFF. Here the CDR3 DNA reads TGTGCCAGCAGTGTTGGGGAGACTGAAGCTTTCTTT.

The sample holds one count of this clone. V usage is TRBV27 and J usage is TRBJ2-3; D perhaps matches TRBD1 (6 bases). The germline V gene encodes CDR1 MNHEY and CDR2 SMNVEV (reference sequence). The CDR3 is 17 residues long. With 5 bases removed from V and 0 bases from J, the gap between germline ends came to 18 bases. CDR3 sequence: CASSATGYTSSTDTQYF. DNA for the CDR3: TGTGCCAGCAGTGCAACAGGGTACACCTCTAGCACAGATACGCAGTATTTT.

The rearrangement joins TRBV7-3 to TRBJ2-3; D gene uncertain. Germline CDR1 and CDR2: SGHTA and FQGTGA. This CDR3 is built from 16 residues. Trimming stripped 2 bases from V and 2 bases from J, with 14 bases between. The CDR3 loop is CASSLSPRAPTDTQYF. CDR3 bases: TGTGCCAGCAGCTTATCCCCTAGGGCCCCCACAGATACGCAGTATTTT.

V gene TRBV4-1 combines with J gene TRBJ2-1; weak D call: TRBD2 (5 bases). This CDR3 contains 15 residues. In germline, CDR1 is MGHRA, CDR2 YSYEKL. Trimming shortened V by 0 bases and J by 5 bases, and 11 bases separated the two germline ends. The CDR3 sequence: CASSQDSASNNEQFF. CDR3 sequence (DNA): TGCGCCAGCAGCCAAGATTCCGCTAGCAACAATGAGCAGTTCTTC.

This clone was picked up one time. This rearrangement joins TRBV4-2 to TRBJ2-3, with D hard to call. The CDR3 has 12 amino acids. In germline, CDR1 is LGHNA, CDR2 YNFKEQ. With 4 bases removed from V and 4 bases from J, the gap between germline ends came to 6 bases. CDR3 DNA: TGTGCCAGCAGCCTCGTCGCAGATACGCAGTATTTT. This codes for CASSLVADTQYF.

The chain joins TRBV4-1 to TRBJ2-2, with 12 positions matching TRBD2. This CDR3 has 19 amino acids. The J segment lost 0 bases and the V segment lost 0 bases, leaving 5 bases of the junction unmatched. Germline-derived CDR1 and CDR2 are MGHRA and YSYEKL. The CDR3 sequence: CASSQEGLAGYANTGELFF. The DNA of the CDR3 is TGCGCCAGCAGCCAAGAGGGACTAGCGGGTTATGCGAACACCGGGGAGCTGTTTTTT.

This rearrangement joins TRBV30 to TRBJ2-7; 7 bases match TRBD1. With V trimmed by 4 bases and J by 1 base, 1 base remained unmatched. The CDR3 covers 12 residues. CDR1 GTSNPN and CDR2 SVGIG come from the germline V gene (reference sequence). The CDR3 loop reads CAWTGGSYEQYF. In DNA form, the CDR3 reads TGTGCCTGGACAGGGGGTTCCTACGAGCAGTACTTC.

The CDR3: CATAGGTGGRYGYTF. In nucleotides, the CDR3 is TGTGCCACGGCGGGAGGGACAGGGGGGAGGTATGGCTACACCTTC. This chain connects TRBV15 to TRBJ1-2, with TRBD1 identical over 11 bases. Germline V gene lookup returns CDR1 LNHNV and CDR2 YYDKDF (reference sequence). V was clipped by 9 bases and J by 5 bases; unmatched bases: 11. The CDR3 has 15 amino acids.

V is TRBV6-6 and J is TRBJ1-4; tentatively, D is TRBD1 (5 bases). Trimming stripped 10 bases from V and 7 bases from J, with 16 bases between. The CDR3 has 13 amino acids. Per germline, CDR1 MNHNY and CDR2 SVGAGI (reference sequence). This CDR3 reads CATLGGDGEKLFF. The CDR3 DNA follows: TGTGCCACCCTGGGGGGGGATGGTGAAAAACTGTTTTTT.

The chain links TRBV15 to TRBJ2-7, with TRBD2 as a possible D gene (5 bases). CDR3 length: 15 residues. V was clipped by 0 bases and J by 3 bases, with 12 bases between them. Germline CDR1 LNHNV, CDR2 YYDKDF (reference sequence). CDR3 in amino acids: CATSREAEAIYEQYF. For the CDR3, the DNA is TGTGCCACCAGCAGAGAGGCGGAGGCGATCTACGAGCAGTACTTC.

The V and J genes are TRBV28 and TRBJ1-4, with 10 bases identical to TRBD1. Germline-derived CDR1 and CDR2 are MDHEN and SYDVKM. The CDR3 totals 15 residues. Trimming took 2 bases from V and 8 from J; bases not matched to a gene: 5. CDR3 in DNA: TGTGCCAGCAGTTTAACCGGGACAGGGGTCGAAAAACTGTTTTTT. This encodes CASSLTGTGVEKLFF.

The V gene is TRBV19, the J gene TRBJ1-2; the match to TRBD1 covers 7 bases. The CDR3 contains 10 residues. The trim removed 9 bases at V and 9 bases at J, leaving 4 bases unmatched. Germline V gene sequence: CDR1 LNHDA, CDR2 SQIVND (reference sequence). CDR3 DNA: TGTGCCAGGGACAGGTTTAGCTACACCTTC. Encoded protein: CARDRFSYTF.

Points on this clone: Just one base apart from a much larger clone, this may be a read error. This chain uses TRBV29-1 with TRBJ2-1; D is unresolved. The CDR3 is 16 residues long. Germline-derived CDR1 and CDR2 are SQVTM and ANQGSEA. Trimming shortened V by 0 bases and J by 5 bases, and 17 bases separated the two germline ends. The CDR3 sequence is CSVEDPGERSNNEQFF. The CDR3 DNA sequence: TGCAGCGTTGAAGATCCGGGCGAGAGGTCAAACAATGAGCAGTTCTTC.

This rearrangement joins TRBV2 to TRBJ2-3; TRBD2 matches 14 bases. V trimming: 9 bases; J trimming: 4 bases; junction bases outside the gene matches: 3. Germline CDR1 reads SNHLY; CDR2 reads FYNNEI. This CDR3 has 14 amino acids. The CDR3, as DNA: TGTGCCAGGGGACTAGCGGGAGCCCCAGATACGCAGTATTTT. This gives the protein CARGLAGAPDTQYF.

This clone was seen ten or more times. The chain employs TRBV29-1 and TRBJ1-2; possible D gene TRBD1, 6 bases. This CDR3 region has 15 residues. Germline CDR1 reads SQVTM; CDR2 reads ANQGSEA. Trimming removed 1 base from V and 7 bases from J, with 19 bases in between. The CDR3 spells CSVEVGGMGLGGYTF. CDR3 DNA sequence: TGCAGCGTTGAAGTAGGGGGGATGGGGCTTGGTGGCTACACCTTC.

This rearrangement joins TRBV30 to TRBJ2-2, with TRBD2 matching over 7 bases. Germline CDR1 is GTSNPN and CDR2 is SVGIG (reference sequence). V was clipped by 4 bases and J by 6 bases; unmatched bases: 2. The CDR3 extends over 12 amino acids. The CDR3 region is CAWIRGAGELFF. In DNA, the CDR3 is TGTGCCTGGATCCGGGGGGCCGGGGAGCTGTTTTTT. Full variable domain (rest looked up from reference TRBV30 and TRBJ2-2): SQTIHQWPATLVQPVGSPLSLECTVEGTSNPNLYWYRQAAGRGLQLLFYSVGIGQISSEVPQNLSASRPQDRQFILSSKKLLLSDSGFYLCAWIRGAGELFFGEGSRLTVL.